The source of this T cell receptor beta chain is a study of CD8+CD57+ T cells in acquired aplastic anemia. Study as a whole: Isolated CD4+ and CD8+ cells, once sorted, yielded DNA averaging about 3.1 ug.

CDR1 and CDR2 (germline): SNHLY, FYNNEI. This CDR3 region has 15 residues. The V end lost 4 bases, the J end lost 4 bases, and 15 bases lay between the germline ends. TCR beta VDJ and CDR3 profiling used genomic DNA as template. TCRdb re-called the reads through MiXCR, storing one row per CDR3 protein. This table holds around 170,000 distinct CDR3 sequences, about three fifths found once. The clonotype originates from a human donor in good health. Sequencing used sorted CD4+, CD8+, or CD8+CD57+ T cells (not recorded which) from PBMCs. The chain has TRBV2 and TRBJ2-3; the D gene is possibly TRBD2 (6 bases). The CDR3, as DNA: TGTGCCAGCAGTGGGGGGACTTCGGCCGCAGATACGCAGTATTTT. It codes for CASSGGTSAADTQYF. Looking up the rest from reference TRBV2 and TRBJ2-3 gives the full variable domain: EPEVTQTPSHQVTQMGQEVILRCVPISNHLYFYWYRQILGQKVEFLVSFYNNEISEKSEIFDDQFSVERPDGSNFTLKIRSTKLEDSAMYFCASSGGTSAADTQYFGPGTRLTVL.